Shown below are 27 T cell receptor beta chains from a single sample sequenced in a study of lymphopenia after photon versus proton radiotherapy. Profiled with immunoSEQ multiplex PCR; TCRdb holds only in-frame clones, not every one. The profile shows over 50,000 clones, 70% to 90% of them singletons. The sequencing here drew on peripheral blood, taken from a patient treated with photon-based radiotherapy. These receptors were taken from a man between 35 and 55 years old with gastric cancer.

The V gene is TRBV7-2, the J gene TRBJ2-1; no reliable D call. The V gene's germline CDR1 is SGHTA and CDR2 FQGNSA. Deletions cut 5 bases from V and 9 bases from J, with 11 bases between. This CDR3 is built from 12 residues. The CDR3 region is CASSPRSGEQFF. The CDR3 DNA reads TGTGCCAGCAGCCCGCGTAGTGGTGAGCAGTTCTTC.

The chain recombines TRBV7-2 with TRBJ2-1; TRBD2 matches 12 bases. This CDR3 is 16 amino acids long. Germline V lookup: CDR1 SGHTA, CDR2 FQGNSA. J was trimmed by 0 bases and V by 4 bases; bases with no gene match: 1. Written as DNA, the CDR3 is TGTGCCAGCAGCTCGGGACTAGCGGGCTCCTACAATGAGCAGTTCTTC. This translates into CASSSGLAGSYNEQFF.

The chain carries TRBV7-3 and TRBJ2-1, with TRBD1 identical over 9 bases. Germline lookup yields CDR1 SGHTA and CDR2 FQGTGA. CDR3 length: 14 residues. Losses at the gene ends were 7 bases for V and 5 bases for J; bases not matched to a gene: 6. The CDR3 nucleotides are TGTGCCAGCACCATAGGGACAGGGAACAATGAGCAGTTCTTC. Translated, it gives CASTIGTGNNEQFF.

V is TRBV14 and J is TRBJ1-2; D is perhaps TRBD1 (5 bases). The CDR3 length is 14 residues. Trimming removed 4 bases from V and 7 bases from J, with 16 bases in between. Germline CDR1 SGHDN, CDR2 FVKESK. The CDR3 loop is CASSPYQGSGGYTF. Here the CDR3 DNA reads TGTGCCAGCAGCCCCTACCAGGGATCCGGTGGCTACACCTTC.

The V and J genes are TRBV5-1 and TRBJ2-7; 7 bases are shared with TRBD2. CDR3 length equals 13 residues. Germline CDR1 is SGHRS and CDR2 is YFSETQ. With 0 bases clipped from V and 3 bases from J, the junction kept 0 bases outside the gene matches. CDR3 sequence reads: CASSLERDYEQYF. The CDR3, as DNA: TGCGCCAGCAGCTTGGAGCGGGACTACGAGCAGTACTTC.

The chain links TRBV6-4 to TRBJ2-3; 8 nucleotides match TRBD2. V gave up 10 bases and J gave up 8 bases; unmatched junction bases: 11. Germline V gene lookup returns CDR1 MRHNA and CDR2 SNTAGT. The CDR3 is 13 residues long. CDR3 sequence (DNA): TGTGCCACCCATCCGGGGGGGACCTTTACGCAGTATTTT. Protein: CATHPGGTFTQYF.

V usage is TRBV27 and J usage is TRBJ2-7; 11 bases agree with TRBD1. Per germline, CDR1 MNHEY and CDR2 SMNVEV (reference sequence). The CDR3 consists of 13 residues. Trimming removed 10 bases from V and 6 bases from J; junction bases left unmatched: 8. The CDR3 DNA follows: TGTGCCACCGAAAGGACAGGGGGCGGCGAGCAGTACTTC. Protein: CATERTGGGEQYF.

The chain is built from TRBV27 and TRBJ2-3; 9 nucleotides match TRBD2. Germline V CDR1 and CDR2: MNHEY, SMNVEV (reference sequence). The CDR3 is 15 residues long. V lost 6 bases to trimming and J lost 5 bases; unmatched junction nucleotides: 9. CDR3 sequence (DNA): TGTGCCAGCAGGCGTAGCGGGGGCCGAGGAGATACGCAGTATTTT. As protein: CASRRSGGRGDTQYF.

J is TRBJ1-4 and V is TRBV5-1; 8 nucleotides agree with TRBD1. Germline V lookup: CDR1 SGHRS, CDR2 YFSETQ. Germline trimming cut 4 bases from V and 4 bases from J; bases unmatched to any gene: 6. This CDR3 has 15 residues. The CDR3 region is CASSPTGALNEKLFF. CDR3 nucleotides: TGCGCCAGCAGCCCGACAGGGGCCCTTAATGAAAAACTGTTTTTT.

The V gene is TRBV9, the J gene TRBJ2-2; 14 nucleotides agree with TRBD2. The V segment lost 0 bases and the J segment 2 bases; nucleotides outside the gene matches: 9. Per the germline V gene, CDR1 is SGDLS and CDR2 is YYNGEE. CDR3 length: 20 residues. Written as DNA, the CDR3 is TGTGCCAGCAGCGTAGGGAGGGGACTAGCGGGGGCCTACAACACCGGGGAGCTGTTTTTT. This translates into CASSVGRGLAGAYNTGELFF.

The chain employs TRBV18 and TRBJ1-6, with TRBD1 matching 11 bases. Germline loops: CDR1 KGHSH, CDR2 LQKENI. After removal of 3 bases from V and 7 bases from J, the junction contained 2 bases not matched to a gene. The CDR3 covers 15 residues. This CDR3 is CASSPGTGGNSPLHF. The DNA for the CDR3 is TGTGCCAGCTCACCCGGGACAGGGGGGAATTCACCCCTCCACTTT.

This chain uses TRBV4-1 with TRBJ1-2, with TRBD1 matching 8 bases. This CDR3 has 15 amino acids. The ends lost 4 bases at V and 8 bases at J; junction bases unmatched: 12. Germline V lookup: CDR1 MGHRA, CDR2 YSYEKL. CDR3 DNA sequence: TGCGCCAGCAGCCCTACGGGACAGGTCCTGAGGGGCTACACCTTC. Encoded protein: CASSPTGQVLRGYTF.

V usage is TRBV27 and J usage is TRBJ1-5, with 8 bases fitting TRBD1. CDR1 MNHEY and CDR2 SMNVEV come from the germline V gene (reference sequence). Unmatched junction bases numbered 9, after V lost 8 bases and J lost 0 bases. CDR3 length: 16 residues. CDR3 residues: CASRRQGAGSNQPQHF. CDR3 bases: TGTGCCAGCCGTCGGCAGGGGGCGGGTAGCAATCAGCCCCAGCATTTT.

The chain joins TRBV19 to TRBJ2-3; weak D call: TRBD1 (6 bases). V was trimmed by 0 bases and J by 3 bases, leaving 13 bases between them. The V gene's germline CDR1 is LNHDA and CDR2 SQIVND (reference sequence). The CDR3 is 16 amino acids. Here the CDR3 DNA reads TGTGCCAGTAGTATAGACCCCAGGGGCAGGACAGATACGCAGTATTTT. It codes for CASSIDPRGRTDTQYF.

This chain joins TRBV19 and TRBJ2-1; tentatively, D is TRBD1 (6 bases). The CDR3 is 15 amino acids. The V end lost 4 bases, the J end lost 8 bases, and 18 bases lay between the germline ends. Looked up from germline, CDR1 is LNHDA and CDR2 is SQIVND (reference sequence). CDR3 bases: TGTGCCAGTAGTACCCGGACAGTCATGGTGGATGAGCAGTTCTTC. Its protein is CASSTRTVMVDEQFF.

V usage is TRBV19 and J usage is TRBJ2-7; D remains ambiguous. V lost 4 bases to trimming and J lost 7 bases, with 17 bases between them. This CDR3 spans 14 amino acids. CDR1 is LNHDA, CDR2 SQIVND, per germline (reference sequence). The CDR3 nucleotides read TGTGCCAGTAGTACCACCCCTTCGGACGGGGAGCAGTACTTC. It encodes CASSTTPSDGEQYF.

Written as DNA, the CDR3 is TGTGCCAGCAGCTTAGGGACAGGGCTTTCACCCCTCCACTTT. Protein: CASSLGTGLSPLHF. The gene calls are TRBV7-2 and TRBJ1-6, with TRBD1 identical over 8 bases. The V and J ends lost 1 base and 9 bases, in that order; junction bases with no gene match: 2. Germline CDR1 SGHTA, CDR2 FQGNSA. The CDR3 extends over 14 amino acids. Full variable domain (rest looked up from reference TRBV7-2 and TRBJ1-6): GAGVSQSPSNKVTEKGKDVELRCDPISGHTALYWYRQSLGQGLEFLIYFQGNSAPDKSGLPSDRFSAERTGGSVSTLTIQRTQQEDSAVYLCASSLGTGLSPLHFGNGTRLTVT.

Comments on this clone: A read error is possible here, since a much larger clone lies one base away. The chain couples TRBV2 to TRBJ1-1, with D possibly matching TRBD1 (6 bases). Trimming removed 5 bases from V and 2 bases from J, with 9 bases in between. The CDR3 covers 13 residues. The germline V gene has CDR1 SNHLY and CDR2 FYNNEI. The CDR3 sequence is CASSPGANTEAFF. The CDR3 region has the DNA TGTGCCAGCAGTCCAGGGGCAAACACTGAAGCTTTCTTT.

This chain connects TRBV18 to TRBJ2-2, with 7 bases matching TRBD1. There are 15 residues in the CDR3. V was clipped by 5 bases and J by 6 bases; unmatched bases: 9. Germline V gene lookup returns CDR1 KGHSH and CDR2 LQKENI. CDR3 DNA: TGTGCCAGCTCAGGCCTACAGGGGAGTTCCGGGGAGCTGTTTTTT. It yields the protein CASSGLQGSSGELFF.

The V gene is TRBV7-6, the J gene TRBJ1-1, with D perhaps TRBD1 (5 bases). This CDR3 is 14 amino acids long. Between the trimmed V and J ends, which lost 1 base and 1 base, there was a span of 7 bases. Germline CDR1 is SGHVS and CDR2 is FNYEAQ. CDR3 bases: TGTGCCAGCAGCTTAGGTCAGGGGAACACTGAAGCTTTCTTT. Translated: CASSLGQGNTEAFF.

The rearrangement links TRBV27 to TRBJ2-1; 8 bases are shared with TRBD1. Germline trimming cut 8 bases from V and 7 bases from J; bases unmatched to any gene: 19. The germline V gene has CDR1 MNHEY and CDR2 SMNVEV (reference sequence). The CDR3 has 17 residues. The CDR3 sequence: CASGTLYRGAIGNEQFF. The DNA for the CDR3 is TGTGCCAGCGGTACACTCTACAGGGGGGCGATCGGGAATGAGCAGTTCTTC.

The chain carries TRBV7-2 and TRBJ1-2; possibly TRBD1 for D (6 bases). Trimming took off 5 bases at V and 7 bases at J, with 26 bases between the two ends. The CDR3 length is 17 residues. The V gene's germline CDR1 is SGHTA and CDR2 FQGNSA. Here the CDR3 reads CASSVTGTLSRPGGYTF. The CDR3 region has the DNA TGTGCCAGCAGCGTGACCGGGACATTAAGTCGCCCGGGTGGCTACACCTTC.

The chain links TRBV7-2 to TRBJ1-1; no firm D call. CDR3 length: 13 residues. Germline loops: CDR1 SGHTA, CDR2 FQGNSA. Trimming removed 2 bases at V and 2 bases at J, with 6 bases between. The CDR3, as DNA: TGTGCCAGCAGCTTAAAGGATAACACTGAAGCTTTCTTT. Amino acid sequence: CASSLKDNTEAFF.

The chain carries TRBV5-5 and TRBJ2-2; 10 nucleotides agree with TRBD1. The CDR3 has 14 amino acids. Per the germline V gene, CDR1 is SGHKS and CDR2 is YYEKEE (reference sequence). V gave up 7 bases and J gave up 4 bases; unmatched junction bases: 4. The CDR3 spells CASGGQGFTGELFF. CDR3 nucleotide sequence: TGTGCCAGCGGGGGACAGGGGTTCACCGGGGAGCTGTTTTTT. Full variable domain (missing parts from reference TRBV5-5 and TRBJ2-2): DAGVTQSPTHLIKTRGQQVTLRCSPISGHKSVSWYQQVLGQGPQFIFQYYEKEERGRGNFPDRFSARQFPNYSSELNVNALLLGDSALYLCASGGQGFTGELFFGEGSRLTVL.

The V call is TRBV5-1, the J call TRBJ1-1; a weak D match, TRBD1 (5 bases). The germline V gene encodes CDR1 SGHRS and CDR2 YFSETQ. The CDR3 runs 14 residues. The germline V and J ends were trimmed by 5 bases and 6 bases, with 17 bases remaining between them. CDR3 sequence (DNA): TGCGCCAGCAGAAGCGCCGGGACTATCTCTGAAGCTTTCTTT. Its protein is CASRSAGTISEAFF.

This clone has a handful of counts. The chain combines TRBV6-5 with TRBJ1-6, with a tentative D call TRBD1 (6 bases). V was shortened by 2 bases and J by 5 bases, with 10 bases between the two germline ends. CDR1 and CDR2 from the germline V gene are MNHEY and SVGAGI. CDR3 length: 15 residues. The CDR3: CASSYDSGDNSPLHF. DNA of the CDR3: TGTGCCAGCAGTTACGACTCAGGGGATAATTCACCCCTCCACTTT.

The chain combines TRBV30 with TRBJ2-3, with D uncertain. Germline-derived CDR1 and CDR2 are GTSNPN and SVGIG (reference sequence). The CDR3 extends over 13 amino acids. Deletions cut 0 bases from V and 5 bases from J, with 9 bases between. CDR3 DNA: TGTGCCTGGAGTGTTTCATTCGGAGATACGCAGTATTTT. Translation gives CAWSVSFGDTQYF.